This T cell receptor (beta chain) was sequenced in a study of blood T cell repertoires in COVID-19. Overall study: Spain, Italy and the United States supplied samples that represented acute and convalescent COVID-19. T cells, B-cell-depleted T cells, or PBMCs supplied cDNA or gDNA.

This clone came up once. Under the authors' procedure: Estimation of nucleated cell counts relied on the amplification of reference gene primers. Sequencing was performed with immunoSEQ multiplex PCR; in TCRdb, only in-frame clones are kept and a portion is missing. Clonal size and the V and J genes are those of that table, whereas D and trimming came from the DNA. Seen here are under 150,000 clones, roughly 91% observed once, and the top ten hold about 1.6%. Germline V gene sequence: CDR1 KGHSH, CDR2 LQKENI. The CDR3 is made up of 15 amino acids. The V and J ends lost 4 bases and 6 bases respectively, with 16 bases between them.

The source material was peripheral blood. The chain joins TRBV18 to TRBJ2-4; perhaps TRBD1 as D (5 bases). This sequence was found in a human donor in a cohort sampled during active COVID-19. CDR3 DNA: TGTGCCAGCTCACTTTCTAGGGGCAGCGCAAACATTCAGTACTTC. It translates to CASSLSRGSANIQYF.